The TCR beta chain described here comes from a study of a mutant IDH1 vaccine in newly diagnosed glioma. TCRdb keeps only in-frame clones here, not all; method: immunoSEQ multiplex PCR. The sample consists of tens of thousands of clones, around 78% of them appearing once. The time point was: week 5, during vaccination. In the vaccine, a single dose held 300 ug of the mutant IDH1 20-mer peptide, along with topical imiquimod. Points on this clone: What it recognizes is unknown.

The specimen comprised PBMCs, sampled from a glioma patient whose treatment included an IDH1 peptide vaccine. This TCR was sampled from a woman in her thirties or forties with glioma.

The CDR3 coding sequence is TGTGCCAGCTCACCGCCTTGGGCCCCGGAGACCCAGTACTTC. The encoded protein is CASSPPWAPETQYF. This rearrangement joins TRBV18 to TRBJ2-5; D is unresolved. The ends were cut back, 3 bases at V and 5 bases at J, with 13 bases in the middle. This CDR3 is built from 14 residues. The germline gives CDR1 KGHSH, CDR2 LQKENI.